A selection of T cell receptor beta chains follows, all from one sample in a study of human T cells and chemical hapten exposure. A single record per CDR3 protein comes from TCRdb applying MiXCR to the RACE reads. The repertoire includes 150,000 to 200,000 distinct CDR3 sequences, around 22% of them detected once, and under 7.5% sits in the top ten. The specimen comprised whole blood, sampled in connection with sensitization to the hapten diphenylcyclopropenone (DPC). These TCRs come from a woman aged 45-60 years with alopecia areata. Some clones in this sample may be carry-over from other donors' samples. Both conserved end residues are part of each CDR3. Fields, in order: J gene, V gene, D gene, clone size, CDR3 protein, CDR3 DNA. A D gene is named only where the DNA matches it firmly. Clone size appears in some rows only: once, few, many, or a class for an expanded clone.

>TRBJ1-2|TRBV7-3|NA|NA
CASSLPGQIGYTF
TGTGCCAGCAGCTTACCAGGGCAAATTGGCTACACCTTC
>TRBJ1-1|TRBV5-1|NA|NA
CASSLNPDRGAEAFF
TGCGCCAGCAGCTTAAACCCGGACCGGGGGGCTGAAGCTTTCTTT
>TRBJ1-5|TRBV7-2|TRBD1|NA
CASSLVGWDRGLLSNQPQHF
TGTGCCAGCAGCTTAGTAGGATGGGACAGGGGACTTCTTAGCAATCAGCCCCAGCATTTT
>TRBJ1-2|TRBV4-2|NA|few
CASSQDWGADGYTF
TGTGCCAGCAGCCAAGATTGGGGGGCCGATGGCTACACCTTC
>TRBJ1-5|TRBV15|NA|NA
CATSRGMELQHF
TGTGCCACCAGCAGAGGTATGGAGCTCCAGCATTTT
>TRBJ2-2|TRBV5-1|NA|NA
CASSLEIGELFF
TGCGCCAGCAGCTTGGAGATCGGGGAGCTGTTTTTT
>TRBJ2-2|TRBV2|NA|NA
CATLRSYTGELFF
TGTGCCACCCTCAGGTCGTACACCGGGGAGCTGTTTTTT
>TRBJ2-1|TRBV29-1|NA|once
CSAENRDKSNEQFF
TGCAGCGCTGAAAACCGCGACAAGAGCAATGAGCAGTTCTTC
>TRBJ2-7|TRBV3-1|NA|NA
CASSQGQRVSGYEQYF
TGTGCCAGCAGCCAAGGACAACGGGTCTCGGGTTACGAGCAGTACTTC
>TRBJ2-2|TRBV20-1|NA|NA
CSAPSTGPQNTGELFF
TGCAGTGCCCCATCTACAGGGCCGCAAAACACCGGGGAGCTGTTTTTT
>TRBJ2-7|TRBV4-2|NA|few
CASSQGARNEQYF
TGTGCCAGCAGCCAAGGGGCCCGTAACGAGCAGTACTTC
>TRBJ1-1|TRBV12-3/TRBV12-4|NA|NA
CASRAGQPSEAFF
TGTGCCAGCAGGGCGGGACAACCCTCTGAAGCTTTCTTT
>TRBJ2-7|TRBV11-2|TRBD2|NA
CASSLEGAGGVYF
TGTGCCAGCAGCTTAGAAGGAGCGGGAGGTGTATACTTC
>TRBJ2-5|TRBV20-1|TRBD2|many
CSATGLEETQYF
TGCAGTGCCACGGGACTAGAAGAGACCCAGTACTTC
>TRBJ2-1|TRBV4-1|NA|many
CASSQARESSYNEQFF
TGCGCCAGCAGCCAAGCTCGGGAAAGCTCCTACAATGAGCAGTTCTTC
>TRBJ1-6|TRBV20-1|NA|many
CSATKSSYNSPLHF
TGCAGTGCAACCAAAAGCTCCTATAATTCACCCCTCCACTTT
>TRBJ2-1|TRBV3-1|NA|NA
CASSQPSLAPTGNEQFF
TGTGCCAGCAGCCAACCCTCACTAGCACCAACAGGCAATGAGCAGTTCTTC
>TRBJ2-7|TRBV2|NA|many
CASSEGTVEQYF
TGTGCCAGCAGTGAAGGGACAGTCGAGCAGTACTTC
>TRBJ2-2|TRBV7-8|TRBD2|few
CASSLLGGMNTGELFF
TGTGCCAGCAGTCTCCTCGGGGGGATGAACACCGGGGAGCTGTTTTTT
>TRBJ2-5|TRBV20-1|NA|NA
CSARHTGSQETQYF
TGCAGTGCAAGGCACACAGGTTCCCAAGAGACCCAGTACTTC
>TRBJ2-1|TRBV7-2|NA|few
CASSLGPNSYNEQFF
TGTGCCAGCAGCCTGGGGCCTAACTCCTACAATGAGCAGTTCTTC
>TRBJ1-1|TRBV4-1|TRBD1|NA
CASTQTGVGTEAFF
TGCGCCAGCACTCAAACAGGGGTGGGCACTGAAGCTTTCTTT
>TRBJ1-1|TRBV2|NA|few
CASSYPPAGSLSTEAFF
TGTGCCAGCAGTTACCCTCCGGCGGGATCTCTCTCCACTGAAGCTTTCTTT
>TRBJ2-1|TRBV20-1|NA|NA
CSARDWVGGKEQFF
TGCAGTGCTAGAGATTGGGTCGGCGGGAAGGAGCAGTTCTTC
>TRBJ1-5|TRBV7-8|TRBD1|NA
CASSSPPGTGSSNQPQHF
TGTGCCAGCAGCTCCCCCCCGGGGACAGGGTCGAGCAATCAGCCCCAGCATTTT
>TRBJ2-3|TRBV20-1|NA|NA
CSASTDTQYF
TGCAGTGCTAGCACAGATACGCAGTATTTT
>TRBJ2-1|TRBV18|TRBD1|NA
CASSFGTGFNEQFF
TGTGCCAGCTCCTTCGGGACAGGTTTTAATGAGCAGTTCTTC
>TRBJ2-6|TRBV7-3|NA|few
CASSANSGANVLTF
TGTGCCAGCAGCGCCAACTCTGGGGCCAACGTCCTGACTTTC
>TRBJ2-1|TRBV21-1|NA|few
CASSKVLGTSGLHNEQFF
TGTGCCAGCAGCAAAGTCTTAGGGACTAGCGGTCTTCACAATGAGCAGTTCTTC
>TRBJ2-3|TRBV7-2|TRBD2|NA
CASAPLAGGTDTQYF
TGTGCCAGCGCCCCACTAGCGGGAGGGACAGATACGCAGTATTTT
>TRBJ1-1|TRBV7-9|NA|few
CASSSLAFF
TGTGCCAGCAGCTCCTTAGCTTTCTTT
>TRBJ2-3|TRBV10-2|NA|few
CASSAVSDLRTDTQYF
TGCGCCAGCAGTGCAGTGAGCGACTTACGCACAGATACGCAGTATTTT
>TRBJ2-1|TRBV5-6|TRBD2|NA
CASSFGTSGRNEQFF
TGTGCCAGCAGCTTTGGGACTAGCGGGCGGAATGAGCAGTTCTTC
>TRBJ1-1|TRBV7-9|NA|NA
CASSLEGSTEAFF
TGTGCCAGCAGCTTAGAGGGTTCCACTGAAGCTTTCTTT
>TRBJ2-1|TRBV30|TRBD2|few
CAWTSGAYNEQFF
TGTGCCTGGACTAGCGGAGCCTACAATGAGCAGTTCTTC
>TRBJ2-1|TRBV29-1|NA|few
CSVDGGDEQFF
TGCAGCGTTGATGGAGGGGATGAGCAGTTCTTC
>TRBJ2-1|TRBV7-9|NA|NA
CASSLVVLGDNEQFF
TGTGCCAGCAGCTTAGTGGTACTAGGCGACAATGAGCAGTTCTTC
>TRBJ2-7|TRBV25-1|TRBD1|few
CASSVTGKRYEQYF
TGTGCCAGCAGTGTGACAGGGAAGCGATACGAGCAGTACTTC
>TRBJ2-3|TRBV7-2|TRBD2|NA
CASSLAGDYTQYF
TGTGCCAGCAGCCTAGCGGGAGATTATACGCAGTATTTT
>TRBJ2-7|TRBV6-5|NA|NA
CASRGFDEQYF
TGTGCCAGCCGCGGCTTCGACGAGCAGTACTTC
>TRBJ2-3|TRBV29-1|TRBD2|few
CSVSGTSGRGDTQYF
TGCAGCGTTAGCGGGACTAGCGGGAGGGGTGATACGCAGTATTTT
>TRBJ1-1|TRBV5-1|NA|NA
CASSFRTDFPEAFF
TGCGCCAGCAGTTTTAGGACGGACTTCCCTGAAGCTTTCTTT
>TRBJ2-5|TRBV5-1|TRBD1|few
CASSLDRDRETQYF
TGCGCCAGCAGCTTGGACCGGGACAGAGAGACCCAGTACTTC
>TRBJ2-3|TRBV12-3/TRBV12-4|TRBD2|NA
CASSSGTSGRGTDTQYF
TGTGCCAGCAGTTCGGGGACTAGCGGGAGAGGGACAGATACGCAGTATTTT
>TRBJ1-5|TRBV10-3|NA|NA
CAISSGGVQPQHF
TGTGCCATCAGTAGTGGGGGCGTTCAGCCCCAGCATTTT
>TRBJ1-2|TRBV5-1|TRBD1|few
CASSLGDRGFGYTF
TGCGCCAGCAGCTTGGGGGACAGGGGATTTGGCTACACCTTC
>TRBJ2-3|TRBV29-1|TRBD2|NA
CSVGTSGRDTDTQYF
TGCAGCGTGGGGACTAGCGGGAGGGACACAGATACGCAGTATTTT
>TRBJ2-1|TRBV20-1|TRBD2|NA
CSAGLLAGGRGVYNEQFF
TGCAGTGCGGGTCTTCTAGCGGGAGGGCGCGGGGTTTACAATGAGCAGTTCTTC
>TRBJ1-6|TRBV5-1|NA|few
CASRDGQNYNSPLHF
TGCGCCAGCAGAGATGGGCAGAATTATAATTCACCCCTCCACTTT